At least ten counts were recorded for the clone carrying this TCR beta chain. The target antigen is unknown. These data originate in a study of CD8 T cells in ankylosing spondylitis. Study outcomes and limitations: Reportedly, disease-linked clones are significantly enriched in ankylosing spondylitis patients' matched synovial fluid.

CDR1 is SGHTA and CDR2 is FQGTGA in the germline V gene. V was shortened by 1 base and J by 0 bases, with 7 bases between the two germline ends. This CDR3 contains 15 residues. Quantitative 5'-RACE with molecular barcodes was used to make the TCR beta libraries. Using its own MiXCR run on the 5' RACE reads, TCRdb lists one record per CDR3 protein. Here the sample spans tens of thousands of distinct CDR3 sequences, around 6.4% being singletons. J is TRBJ2-1 and V is TRBV7-3, with a weak D call TRBD1 (5 bases). The TCR originated in a male donor with ankylosing spondylitis. Sequenced material: synovial fluid, either unsorted or a sorted T cell fraction (not recorded which). The CDR3 DNA reads as TGTGCCAGCAGCTTAATTGGGGCCTCCTACAATGAGCAGTTCTTC. Protein product: CASSLIGASYNEQFF.